This T cell receptor (beta chain) was sequenced in a study of OX40 agonist ivuxolimab in advanced cancers. Looking at the study overall: The costimulatory receptor OX40 (CD134) was targeted by ivuxolimab, a fully human IgG2 agonistic monoclonal antibody. Peripheral TCRbeta sequencing aimed to test whether ivuxolimab altered TCR sequence diversity and caused clonal T-cell expansion. Of the approximately 50 dose-escalation patients, hepatocellular carcinoma was present in about 20, melanoma in around 15, renal cell carcinoma in 9 and head and neck cancer in 9. In the dose-escalation cohort, around four fifths of patients were male, and the mean age was approximately 64 years, with a range of about 23 to 85. Three dose-escalation patients achieved partial responses, one with hepatocellular carcinoma and two with cutaneous melanoma. Intravenous ivuxolimab was administered to patients every 2 weeks at six dose levels: 0.01, 0.1, 0.3, 1.5, 3 and 10 mg/kg. The monotherapy dose-escalation portion (N of about 52 patients) of the phase I ivuxolimab trial is reported in the paper. Patients were allowed to have had prior anti-PD-1, anti-PD-L1 or anti-CTLA-4 therapy, and 30% to 40% of the dose-escalation patients had previously received checkpoint inhibitors. Results and caveats for the whole study, not just this receptor: On average, CD8+ T cells showed more expanded clones than CD4+ T cells after ivuxolimab. Clonal expansion of both CD4+ and CD8+ blood T cells was observed from baseline to week 6 at doses 0.1 to 3.0 mg/kg. The antigen specificity of the peripheral T cells that underwent clonal expansion was not determined. Low levels of normalized T-cell clonal expansion were also shown by some nonresponding patients. In the 0.1-3.0 mg/kg groups, partial responders were among the patients with the lowest normalized peripheral clonal expansion, particularly in CD8+ T cells.

A single count supports this clone. Its antigen specificity is not known. Base qualities are not at hand, and no much larger clone is one base apart. The trial excluded patients who had a history of autoimmune disease or who were on systemic immunosuppression. Peripheral blood for TCR sequencing was drawn from every dose cohort at baseline, at cycle 4 day 1 and at cycle 7 day 1. The samples were drawn from a first-in-human, open-label, multicenter phase I dose-escalation trial of ivuxolimab. Adults with locally advanced or metastatic head and neck squamous cell, hepatocellular, melanoma or renal cell carcinoma were enrolled in the trial. Before TCR sequencing, CD4+ and CD8+ T cells were separately sorted from peripheral blood. Genomic DNA was isolated from the sorted cells so that the TCRbeta CDR3 region could be sequenced. The immunoSEQ Assay was used to sequence the TCRbeta CDR3 regions. What TCRdb holds here is the immuneACCESS table cut down to in-frame rearrangements. Part of the clones is not present; checked against another copy, under half of the missing clones reflect an unresolved V gene, and the others are unexplained. Here the sample has over 75,000 clones; approximately 94% occur a single time. The ten biggest clones cover around 2.8% of the sample.

The clonotype comes from an adult with an advanced solid tumor such as melanoma, head and neck, liver or kidney cancer. Material: CD4+ or CD8+ T cells sorted from blood, obtained in a trial of the OX40 agonist ivuxolimab.

The DNA is as follows: TGTGCCAGCAGCATCACCTATCCAGGGTCGTCCTACGAGCAGTACTTC. This yields the protein CASSITYPGSSYEQYF. The rearranged chain carries TRBV21-1 and TRBJ2-7; the table calls TRBD1, which could not be checked here. TRBV21-1 is classified as a pseudogene. The CDR3 holds 16 amino acids from the cysteine to the phenylalanine. This entry keeps only the CDR3 DNA: 48 bases, framed from base 1.